The rows below give T cell receptor beta chains drawn from one sample of a study of blood T cell repertoires in COVID-19. Sequenced by immunoSEQ multiplex PCR; TCRdb stores in-frame clones only, minus some. The top ten clones hold 4.8% of a sample with 200,000 to 250,000 clones, approximately 90% of them seen once. What was sequenced was peripheral blood. The receptor source for this set is a woman aged 40 to 49 with acute or convalescent COVID-19. CDR3s include the opening cysteine and the closing phenylalanine or tryptophan. Each record gives: V gene, J gene, D gene, clone size, CDR3 DNA, CDR3 protein. A D gene is named only where the DNA matches it firmly. Size is omitted from some rows. Given values are once, few, many or a class for expanded clones.

>TRBV11-3|TRBJ2-4|TRBD1|.
TGTGCCAGCAGCCACAGGGGGAGTAACATTCAGTACTTC
CASSHRGSNIQYF
>TRBV4-2|TRBJ1-1|.|.
TGTGCCAGCAGCCAAGAATACGCCGGGGGGGTGTACATGAACACTGAAGCTTTCTTT
CASSQEYAGGVYMNTEAFF
>TRBV29-1|TRBJ1-1|TRBD1|.
TGCAGCGGTGCGGACAGGGGATCTGGAGCTTTCTTT
CSGADRGSGAFF
>TRBV28|TRBJ1-2|.|.
TGTGCCAGCAACGAGGGCCTTAACTATGGCTACACCTTC
CASNEGLNYGYTF
>TRBV10-3|TRBJ1-2|TRBD1|.
TGTGCCATCACGTCAGGGGGCTATGGCTACACCTTC
CAITSGGYGYTF
>TRBV2|TRBJ2-3|TRBD2|.
TGTGCCAGGCAGACTAGCGGTGTAGAAGATACGCAGTATTTT
CARQTSGVEDTQYF
>TRBV25-1|TRBJ1-2|.|.
TGTGCCAGCAGTGCAGGGCAACTCTATGGCTACACCTTC
CASSAGQLYGYTF
>TRBV7-7|TRBJ2-2|TRBD2|.
TGTGCCAGCAGCCGCGGGGGATCTAACACCGGGGAGCTGTTTTTT
CASSRGGSNTGELFF
>TRBV2|TRBJ1-5|TRBD1|few
TGTGCCAGCAGTGGAAAAAGACAGGGGATCCAGCCCCAGCATTTT
CASSGKRQGIQPQHF
>TRBV3-1/TRBV3-2|TRBJ1-1|TRBD1|.
TGTGCCAGCAGCGACAGGGGACCCAACACTGAAGCTTTCTTT
CASSDRGPNTEAFF
>TRBV10-3|TRBJ2-5|TRBD2|.
TGTGCCATCAGTGAGTCGATTAGCGGGGGGACAAACTTC
CAISESISGGTNF
>TRBV9|TRBJ2-3|TRBD2|.
TGTGCCAGCAGCGTGGGGGGGAACTCCTTCACAGATACGCAGTATTTT
CASSVGGNSFTDTQYF
>TRBV27|TRBJ1-6|TRBD1|few
TGTGCCAGCAGTTTAGGACAGGGAGCTTCACCCCTCCACTTT
CASSLGQGASPLHF
>TRBV30|TRBJ2-3|.|.
TGTGCCTGGAGTGGGGGCAGGACTACGCAGTATTTT
CAWSGGRTTQYF
>TRBV15|TRBJ1-2|.|.
TGTGCCACCAGCAGAGAAGTAGAGACAGTCAACTATGGCTACACCTTC
CATSREVETVNYGYTF
>TRBV5-5|TRBJ2-3|TRBD2|.
TGTGCCAGCAGTTTGGGGGGAACTAGCGGGGCAGATACGCAGTATTTT
CASSLGGTSGADTQYF
>TRBV3-1/TRBV3-2|TRBJ2-3|TRBD1|.
TGTGCCAGCAGAGGGACAGGGGCGGATACGCAGTATTTT
CASRGTGADTQYF
>TRBV10-3|TRBJ1-1|.|.
TGTGCCATCCGATCGGGATCCTATTCGAACACTGAAGCTTTCTTT
CAIRSGSYSNTEAFF
>TRBV6-6|TRBJ1-5|.|.
TGTGCCAGCAGGGCCAGACAGGCGGATAATCAGCCCCAGCATTTT
CASRARQADNQPQHF
>TRBV10-3|TRBJ1-5|.|few
TGTGCCATTAGCGGGGCCAGCAATCAGCCCCAGCATTTT
CAISGASNQPQHF
>TRBV7-8|TRBJ2-1|TRBD2|once
TGTGCCAGCAGCTTAGCGCCGGTCGTGCTAGCGGGGGGTTGGGGCTACAATGAGCAGTTCTTC
CASSLAPVVLAGGWGYNEQFF
>TRBV3-1/TRBV3-2|TRBJ1-2|.|.
TGTGCCAGCAGCCAGGGGAGGGTTCGGGTCTATGGCTACACCTTC
CASSQGRVRVYGYTF
>TRBV12-5|TRBJ1-1|TRBD1|.
TGTGCTAGTGGTTTGACAGGGGGAACTGAAGCTTTCTTT
CASGLTGGTEAFF
>TRBV7-9|TRBJ1-2|.|.
TGTGCCAGCAGCTTAGGAGGTGAGGGCCGAGACGGCTACACCTTC
CASSLGGEGRDGYTF
>TRBV5-1|TRBJ2-1|.|.
TGCGCCAGCAGCTTGGGAGGGCTCCGAGAGCAGTTCTTC
CASSLGGLREQFF
>TRBV14|TRBJ1-2|TRBD1|.
TGTGCCAGCAGCCAGAGGGGACAGGGGGCAAGCGGCTACACCTTC
CASSQRGQGASGYTF
>TRBV7-9|TRBJ2-2|.|once
TGTGCCAGCAGCTTAGACCCAGGGGCTTACGTTTCCGGGGAGCTGTTTTTT
CASSLDPGAYVSGELFF
>TRBV4-1|TRBJ1-4|.|few
TGCGCCAGCAGTCCTGGAATAGGGGGTGAAAAACTGTTTTTT
CASSPGIGGEKLFF
>TRBV12-5|TRBJ1-1|.|.
TGTGCTAGTGGTTCGGACAGACGAGCTTTCTTT
CASGSDRRAFF
>TRBV10-3|TRBJ2-5|TRBD1|.
TGTGCCACCAGGGACAGGGAAGAGACCCAGTACTTC
CATRDREETQYF
>TRBV9|TRBJ1-5|.|.
TGTGCCAGCAGCGTAGTACATTCCGTTAGCAATCAGCCCCAGCATTTT
CASSVVHSVSNQPQHF
>TRBV10-1|TRBJ1-2|TRBD1|.
TGCGCCAGCAGTGAGCGGAGGACAGGGCCTAACTATGGCTACACCTTC
CASSERRTGPNYGYTF
>TRBV3-1/TRBV3-2|TRBJ2-1|.|.
TGTGCCAGCAGCCACTCTACCTTCGGGCGGGCCAGCTCCTACAATGAGCAGTTCTTC
CASSHSTFGRASSYNEQFF